Below, 10 T cell receptor beta chains from the same sample are listed, as sequenced in a study of blood T cell repertoires in COVID-19. Sequencing was performed with immunoSEQ multiplex PCR; in TCRdb, only in-frame clones are kept and a portion is missing. The data contain hundreds of thousands of clones, around 90% of them singletons. The sample comprised PBMCs or T cells enriched from blood (not recorded which). All receptors come from a woman aged 50 to 60 with acute COVID-19.

This chain uses TRBV28 with TRBJ2-7, with 8 positions matching TRBD1. Germline V gives CDR1 MDHEN, CDR2 SYDVKM. The CDR3 runs 13 residues. Trimming at V came to 6 bases and at J to 2 bases, leaving 3 bases not matched to a gene. CDR3 amino acids: CASRGQGAYEQYF. Here the CDR3 DNA reads TGTGCCAGCAGAGGACAGGGCGCCTACGAGCAGTACTTC. Based on the CDR3 plus reference TRBV28 and TRBJ2-7, the full variable domain is DVKVTQSSRYLVKRTGEKVFLECVQDMDHENMFWYRQDPGLGLRLIYFSYDVKMKEKGDIPEGYSVSREKKERFSLILESASTNQTSMYLCASRGQGAYEQYFGPGTRLTVT.

The V gene is TRBV4-1, the J gene TRBJ2-1, with no clear D. V lost 0 bases and J 1 base, leaving 7 bases between the germline ends. Looked up from germline, CDR1 is MGHRA and CDR2 is YSYEKL. The length of the CDR3 is 15 residues. The CDR3 DNA is TGCGCCAGCAGCCAAGAATGGCAGTCCTACAATGAGCAGTTCTTC. It encodes CASSQEWQSYNEQFF.

The chain couples TRBV5-1 to TRBJ1-2; 7 bases line up with TRBD1. Looked up from germline, CDR1 is SGHRS and CDR2 is YFSETQ. The V and J ends lost 0 bases and 4 bases, in that order; junction bases with no gene match: 6. This CDR3 has 15 amino acids. Here the CDR3 DNA reads TGCGCCAGCAGCTTGGCGGGGACAGAGGGCTATGGCTACACCTTC. This translates into CASSLAGTEGYGYTF.

As DNA, the CDR3 is TGTGCCAGCAGCACCGGGACAGGGGACTACGAGCAGTACTTC. It yields the protein CASSTGTGDYEQYF. The gene calls are TRBV7-2 and TRBJ2-7; 10 bases align to TRBD1. Trimming at V came to 5 bases and at J to 3 bases, leaving 4 bases not matched to a gene. Germline V lookup: CDR1 SGHTA, CDR2 FQGNSA. The CDR3 is 14 residues long.

The chain links TRBV7-3 to TRBJ2-1; TRBD2 agrees at 9 bases. The CDR3 covers 17 residues. V lost 5 bases and J lost 3; bases outside the gene matches: 11. Germline V gives CDR1 SGHTA, CDR2 FQGTGA. DNA of the CDR3: TGTGCCAGCAGCCCCCGGGGGAGCGGGAGGAACTACAATGAGCAGTTCTTC. Protein sequence: CASSPRGSGRNYNEQFF.

The chain recombines TRBV28 with TRBJ1-6; perhaps TRBD1 as D (6 bases). The CDR3 is made up of 16 amino acids. V was pared by 3 bases and J by 6 bases, with 15 bases between. Germline-derived CDR1 and CDR2 are MDHEN and SYDVKM. CDR3 sequence: CASSFNLNRANSPLHF. The CDR3 DNA is TGTGCCAGCAGTTTCAATCTGAACAGGGCTAATTCACCCCTCCACTTT.

The rearrangement joins TRBV5-1 to TRBJ2-3; 12 nucleotides agree with TRBD1. J was trimmed by 4 bases and V by 4 bases; bases with no gene match: 10. This CDR3 contains 17 residues. The germline CDR1 and CDR2 sequences are SGHRS and YFSETQ. CDR3 region: CASSPTSGTGGADTQYF. The CDR3 bases are TGCGCCAGCAGCCCCACGTCCGGGACAGGGGGCGCAGATACGCAGTATTTT.

The CDR3 DNA is TGTGCCAGCAGTTTGATGCCCTCGACCGGGGGGGAGACCCAGTACTTC. Protein product: CASSLMPSTGGETQYF. The chain uses TRBV27 and TRBJ2-5; 7 nucleotides line up with TRBD2. CDR1 and CDR2 (germline): MNHEY, SMNVEV (reference sequence). Trimming cost V 3 bases and J 5 bases; bases outside gene matches: 12. This CDR3 contains 16 residues.

V is TRBV9 and J is TRBJ2-7, with 7 bases fitting TRBD1. Unmatched junction bases numbered 5, after V lost 0 bases and J lost 2 bases. There are 15 residues in the CDR3. The germline CDR1 and CDR2 sequences are SGDLS and YYNGEE. CDR3 region: CASSVGGDSTYEQYF. The CDR3 nucleotides read TGTGCCAGCAGCGTAGGAGGGGACAGCACCTACGAGCAGTACTTC.

The rearrangement joins TRBV11-2 to TRBJ2-4, with TRBD2 as a possible D gene (6 bases). Germline CDR1 SGHAT, CDR2 FQNNGV. V dropped 5 bases and J dropped 10 bases, with 9 bases sitting between them. The CDR3 is 11 amino acids. This CDR3 is CASSLGGIQYF. The CDR3 region has the DNA TGTGCCAGCAGCCTCGGAGGGATTCAGTACTTC.